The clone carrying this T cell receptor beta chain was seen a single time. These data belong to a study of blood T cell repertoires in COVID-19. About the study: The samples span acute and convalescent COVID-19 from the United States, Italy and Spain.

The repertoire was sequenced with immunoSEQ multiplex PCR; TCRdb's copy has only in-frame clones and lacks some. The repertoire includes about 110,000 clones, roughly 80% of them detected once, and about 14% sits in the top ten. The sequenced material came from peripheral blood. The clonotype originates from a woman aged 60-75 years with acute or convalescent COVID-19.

The CDR3 is CASSRGGLSNQPQHF. CDR3 nucleotide sequence: TGTGCCAGCAGCCGGGGGGGCCTAAGCAATCAGCCCCAGCATTTT. The V call is TRBV3-1 (or the pseudogene TRBV3-2), the J call TRBJ1-5; perhaps TRBD1 as D (6 bases). Germline V gene lookup returns CDR1 LGHDT and CDR2 YNNKEL (reference sequence). V was cut by 4 bases and J by 1 base, with 11 bases left in between. The CDR3 loop spans 15 amino acids.